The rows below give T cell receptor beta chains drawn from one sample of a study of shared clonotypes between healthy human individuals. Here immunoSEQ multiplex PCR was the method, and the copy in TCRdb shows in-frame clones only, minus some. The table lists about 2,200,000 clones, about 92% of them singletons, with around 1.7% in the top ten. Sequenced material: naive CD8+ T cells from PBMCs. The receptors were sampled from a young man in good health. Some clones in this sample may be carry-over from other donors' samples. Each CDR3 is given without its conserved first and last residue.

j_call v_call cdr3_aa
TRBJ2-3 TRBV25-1 ASSEGGDRTDTQY
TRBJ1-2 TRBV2 ASREPGQGDYGYT
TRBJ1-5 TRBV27 ASSLTSNQPQH
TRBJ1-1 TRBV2 ASSEMVPTANTEAF
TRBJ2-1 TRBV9 ASSAGSYNEQF
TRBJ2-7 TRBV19 ASSLSRGSYYEQY
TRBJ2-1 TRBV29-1 SVVHPADEQF
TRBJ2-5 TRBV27 ASSPHSGAGQETQY
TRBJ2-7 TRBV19 ASSPDYYEQY
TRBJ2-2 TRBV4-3 ASSQGSAGNTGELF
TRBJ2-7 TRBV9 ASSPGLAGAHEQY
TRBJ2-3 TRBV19 ASSIDTELAATDTQY
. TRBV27 ASSLSIPSVLHYEQY
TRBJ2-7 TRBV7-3 ASSPSGGVEQY
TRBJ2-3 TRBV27 ASSFTAGLSTDTQY
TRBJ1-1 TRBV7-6 ASSRGKNTEAF
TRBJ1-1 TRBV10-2 ASSDGRMNTEAF
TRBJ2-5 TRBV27 ASSFGTGRETQY
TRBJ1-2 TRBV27 ASSLYLGYGYT
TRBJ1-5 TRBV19 ASSNAGGTPYSNQPQH
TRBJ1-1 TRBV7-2 ASSFPDRRAF
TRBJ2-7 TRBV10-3 AIRDSNSYEQY
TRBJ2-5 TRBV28 ASSLRADIQETQY
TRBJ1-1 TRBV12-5 ASGLAVPQGPMNTEAF
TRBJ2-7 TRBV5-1 ASSLGGSEQY
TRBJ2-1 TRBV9 ASSVANSNEQF
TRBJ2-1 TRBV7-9 ASSPRDFYNEQF
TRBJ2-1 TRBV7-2 ASSLEEFIGGNEQF
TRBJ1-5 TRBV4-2 ASSQGDRGSQPQH
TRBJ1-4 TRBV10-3 AISRGYRADNEKLF
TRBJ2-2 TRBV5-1 ASSLGGSNAGELF
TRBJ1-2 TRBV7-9 ASSLAGTARSNYGYT
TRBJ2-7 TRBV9 ASSVGWSSYEQY
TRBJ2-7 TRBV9 ASSIGQGGVYEQY
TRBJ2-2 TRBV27 ASSGQGALIGELF
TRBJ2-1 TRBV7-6 ASSHPPGLAGPNEQF
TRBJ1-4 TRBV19 ASSQDRRPTNEKLF
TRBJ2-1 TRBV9 ASSGARSHNEQF
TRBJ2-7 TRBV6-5 ASSYRPSSYEQY
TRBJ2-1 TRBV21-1 ASSKGFLAGSSSYNEQF
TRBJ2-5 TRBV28 ASSPTAVISETQY
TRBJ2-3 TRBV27 ASSSTGGQGTDTQY
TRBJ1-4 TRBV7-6 ASSLGDRVFDEKLF
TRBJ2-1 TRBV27 ASSPGFGEQF
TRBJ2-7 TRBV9 ASSVGVEPFYEQY
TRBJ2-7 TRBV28 ASSLRGREQY
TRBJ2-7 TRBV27 ASSPDFRIPSYEQY
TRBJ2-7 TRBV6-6 ASSPRNDYPEQY
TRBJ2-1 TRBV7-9 ASRARTGRTYNEQF
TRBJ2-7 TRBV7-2 ASSWGLAGEAGEQY
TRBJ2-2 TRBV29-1 SVKSEGGLGELF
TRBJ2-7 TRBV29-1 SVEDQSYEQY
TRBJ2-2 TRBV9 ASEAGGTGELF
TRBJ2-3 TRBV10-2 ASQLANTDTQY
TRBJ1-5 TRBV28 ASSIQPQH
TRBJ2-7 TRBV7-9 ASSLAPGGPNYEQY
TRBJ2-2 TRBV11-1 ASSLETGQLGNTGELF